The rows below give T cell receptor beta chains drawn from one sample of a study of CD8+CD57+ T cells in acquired aplastic anemia. One entry per CDR3 protein, called by TCRdb with MiXCR from the reads. Of around 200,000 distinct CDR3 sequences listed, roughly 63% are singletons. Material: sorted CD4+, CD8+, or CD8+CD57+ T cells (not recorded which) from PBMCs. These receptors were collected from a human donor with aplastic anemia. Both conserved end residues are part of each CDR3. D genes are given only for firm matches. Expanded clones get a size class; other rows say once, few or many, or leave the size out.

clone_size j_call d_call v_call cdr3_nt cdr3_aa
- TRBJ2-7 TRBD1 TRBV19 TGTGCCAGTAGTACAAAGGGACAGGGGGGCTACGAGCAGTACTTC CASSTKGQGGYEQYF
- TRBJ2-1 TRBD2 TRBV7-6 TGTGCCAGCAGCTCAGGGACTAGCGAATGGAATGAGCAGTTCTTC CASSSGTSEWNEQFF
- TRBJ2-7 - TRBV7-8 TGTGCCAGCAGCCGAGACCTTTCGGGAACATTCTCCTACGAGCAGTACTTC CASSRDLSGTFSYEQYF
- TRBJ1-1 - TRBV2 TGTGCCAGCAGTGAAGGGGGCGGGGGGCTGGCTGAAGCTTTCTTT CASSEGGGGLAEAFF
few TRBJ2-7 TRBD1 TRBV7-3 TGTGCCAGCAGCCCGGGGTCAGGGGGCTCCTACGAGCAGTACTTC CASSPGSGGSYEQYF
- TRBJ2-2 - TRBV5-1 TGCGCCAGCAGCTTGGGACTCTTCGCCGGGGAGCTGTTTTTT CASSLGLFAGELFF
- TRBJ2-7 TRBD2 TRBV5-4 TGTGCCAGCAGCTTGGCCTTGACTAGCGGGGGGCATTACGAGCAGTACTTC CASSLALTSGGHYEQYF
- TRBJ2-7 - TRBV5-6 TGTGCCAGCAAGGGGGGGTACGACTACGAGCAGTACTTC CASKGGYDYEQYF
- TRBJ1-5 TRBD1 TRBV6-5 TGTGCCAGCAGTTCGTCACAGGGGAGGCATTTT CASSSSQGRHF
- TRBJ1-1 - TRBV9 TGTGCCAGCAGCGGGGGAAGAAACACTGAAGCTTTCTTT CASSGGRNTEAFF
- TRBJ2-1 - TRBV9 TGTGCCAGCAGCGTAGAAGGGCAGGGCTCCTACAATGAGCAGTTCTTC CASSVEGQGSYNEQFF
once TRBJ2-1 - TRBV6-6 TGTGCCAGCAGTTCAGGGGACTTGAATGAGCAGTTCTTC CASSSGDLNEQFF
many TRBJ2-7 - TRBV2 TGTGCCAGCAGTGCCGGGTTGGACGAGCAGTACTTC CASSAGLDEQYF
- TRBJ2-1 - TRBV24-1 TGTGCCACCAGGGAGGGGGCGCCGAGCTCCTACAATGAGCAGTTCTTC CATREGAPSSYNEQFF
many TRBJ1-4 - TRBV5-4 TGTGCCAGCAGCTTACGGCCGTTTGGGGGGGCTAATGAAAAACTGTTTTTT CASSLRPFGGANEKLFF
- TRBJ1-2 - TRBV9 TGTGCCAGCAGCGTAGGGATGGGGGCTAACTATGGCTACACCTTC CASSVGMGANYGYTF
- TRBJ1-6 TRBD1 TRBV7-2 TGTGCCAGCAGCCAACATGACAGGGATGGAAATTCACCCCTCCACTTT CASSQHDRDGNSPLHF
- TRBJ1-6 - TRBV15 TGTGCCACCAGCAAGGGGGGGCTTTGGTATTCACCCCTCCACTTT CATSKGGLWYSPLHF
- TRBJ2-3 - TRBV7-2 TGTGCCAGCAGCTTATTCTCTGGGGCAGACACAGATACGCAGTATTTT CASSLFSGADTDTQYF
many TRBJ1-1 - TRBV5-1 TGCGCCAGCAGCTTTGGCAGGTCCCGGAACACTGAAGCTTTCTTT CASSFGRSRNTEAFF
- TRBJ2-3 - TRBV24-1 TGTGCCACCAGTGACGGGAGTCCAGATACGCAGTATTTT CATSDGSPDTQYF
- TRBJ1-5 TRBD1 TRBV2 TGTGCCAGCAGTGAAACTAGTGGACAGGGCCATCAGCCCCAGCATTTT CASSETSGQGHQPQHF
many TRBJ2-3 - TRBV6-6 TGTGCCAGCAGTATCCGGGCCACAGATACGCAGTATTTT CASSIRATDTQYF
- TRBJ2-3 - TRBV10-3 TGTGCCATCAGTGGACTAGAGGCAGATACGCAGTATTTT CAISGLEADTQYF